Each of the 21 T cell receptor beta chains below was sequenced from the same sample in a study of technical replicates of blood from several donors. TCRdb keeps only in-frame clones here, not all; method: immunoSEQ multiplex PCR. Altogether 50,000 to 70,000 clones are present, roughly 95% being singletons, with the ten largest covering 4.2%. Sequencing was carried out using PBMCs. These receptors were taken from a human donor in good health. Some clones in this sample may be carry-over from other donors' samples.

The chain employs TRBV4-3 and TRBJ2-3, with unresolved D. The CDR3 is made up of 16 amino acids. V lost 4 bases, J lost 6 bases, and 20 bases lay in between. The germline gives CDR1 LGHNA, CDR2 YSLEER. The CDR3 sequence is CASSLAPAARADTQYF. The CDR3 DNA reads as TGCGCCAGCAGCCTGGCACCGGCCGCCCGAGCGGATACGCAGTATTTT.

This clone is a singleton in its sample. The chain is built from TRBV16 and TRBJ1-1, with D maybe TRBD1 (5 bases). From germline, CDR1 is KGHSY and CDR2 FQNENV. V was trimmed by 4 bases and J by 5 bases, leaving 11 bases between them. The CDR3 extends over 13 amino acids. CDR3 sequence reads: CASSRDSETEAFF. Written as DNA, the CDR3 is TGTGCCAGCAGCCGGGACTCGGAAACTGAAGCTTTCTTT.

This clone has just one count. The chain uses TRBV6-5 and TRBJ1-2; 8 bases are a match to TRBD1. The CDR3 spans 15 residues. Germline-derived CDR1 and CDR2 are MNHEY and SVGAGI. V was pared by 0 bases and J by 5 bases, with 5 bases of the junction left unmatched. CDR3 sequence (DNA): TGTGCCAGCAGTTACTCGGCAGGGGGCGGGTATGGCTACACCTTC. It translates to CASSYSAGGGYGYTF.

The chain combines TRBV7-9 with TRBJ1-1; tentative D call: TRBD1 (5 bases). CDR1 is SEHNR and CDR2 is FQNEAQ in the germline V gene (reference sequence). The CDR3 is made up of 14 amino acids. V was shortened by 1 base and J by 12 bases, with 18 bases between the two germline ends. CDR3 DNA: TGTGCCAGCAGCTTAGAAGGGAAGGGGATGTATCCTTTCTTT. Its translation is CASSLEGKGMYPFF.

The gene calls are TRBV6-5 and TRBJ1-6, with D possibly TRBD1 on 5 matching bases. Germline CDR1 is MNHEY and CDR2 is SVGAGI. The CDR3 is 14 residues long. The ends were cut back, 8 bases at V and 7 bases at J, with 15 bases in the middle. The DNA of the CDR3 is TGTGCCAGCTCCGGGGGATATCGCAATTCACCCCTCCACTTT. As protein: CASSGGYRNSPLHF.

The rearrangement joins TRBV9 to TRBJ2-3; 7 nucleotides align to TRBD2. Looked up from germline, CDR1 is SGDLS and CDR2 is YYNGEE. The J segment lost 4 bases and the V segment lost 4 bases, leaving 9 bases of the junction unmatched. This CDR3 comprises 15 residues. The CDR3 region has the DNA TGTGCCAGCAGCCCCGCGGCGGGAGATTCAGATACGCAGTATTTT. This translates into CASSPAAGDSDTQYF.

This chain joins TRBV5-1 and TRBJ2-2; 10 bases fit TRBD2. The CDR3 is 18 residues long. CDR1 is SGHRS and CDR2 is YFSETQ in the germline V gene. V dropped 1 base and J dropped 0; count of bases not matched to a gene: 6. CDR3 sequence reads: CASSLRVAGGTNTGELFF. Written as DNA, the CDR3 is TGCGCCAGCAGCTTGAGGGTAGCGGGGGGCACGAACACCGGGGAGCTGTTTTTT.

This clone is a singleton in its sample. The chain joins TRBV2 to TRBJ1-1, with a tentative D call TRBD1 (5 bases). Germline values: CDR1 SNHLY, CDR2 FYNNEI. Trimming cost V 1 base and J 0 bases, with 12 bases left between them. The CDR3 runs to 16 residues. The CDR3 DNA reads TGTGCCAGCAGTGAAGACCGGACAAGAATGAACACTGAAGCTTTCTTT. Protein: CASSEDRTRMNTEAFF. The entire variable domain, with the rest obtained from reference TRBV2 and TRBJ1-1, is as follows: EPEVTQTPSHQVTQMGQEVILRCVPISNHLYFYWYRQILGQKVEFLVSFYNNEISEKSEIFDDQFSVERPDGSNFTLKIRSTKLEDSAMYFCASSEDRTRMNTEAFFGQGTRLTVV.

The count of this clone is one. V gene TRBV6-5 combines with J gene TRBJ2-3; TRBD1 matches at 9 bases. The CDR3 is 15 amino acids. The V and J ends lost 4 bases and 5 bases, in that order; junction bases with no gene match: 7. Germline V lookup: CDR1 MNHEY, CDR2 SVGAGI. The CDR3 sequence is CASSSGTGFGDTQYF. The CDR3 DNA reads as TGTGCCAGCAGTTCCGGGACAGGGTTTGGAGATACGCAGTATTTT.

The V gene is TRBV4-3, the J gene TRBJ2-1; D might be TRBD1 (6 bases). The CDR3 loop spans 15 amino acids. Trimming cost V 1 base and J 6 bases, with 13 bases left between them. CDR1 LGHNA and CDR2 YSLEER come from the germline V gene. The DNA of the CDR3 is TGCGCCAGCAGCCAAGTCTCAGGGGTGGGCAATGAGCAGTTCTTC. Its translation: CASSQVSGVGNEQFF.

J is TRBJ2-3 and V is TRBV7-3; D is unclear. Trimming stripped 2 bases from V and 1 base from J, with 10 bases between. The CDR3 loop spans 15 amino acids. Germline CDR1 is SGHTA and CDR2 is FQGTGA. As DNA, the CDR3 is TGTGCCAGCAGCTTATCGGTGAGCGGCACAGATACGCAGTATTTT. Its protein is CASSLSVSGTDTQYF.

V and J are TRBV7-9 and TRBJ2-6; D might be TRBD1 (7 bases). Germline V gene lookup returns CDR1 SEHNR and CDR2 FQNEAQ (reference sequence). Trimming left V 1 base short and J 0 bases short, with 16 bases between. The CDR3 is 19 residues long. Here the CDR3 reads CASSLGVSGGSSGANVLTF. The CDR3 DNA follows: TGTGCCAGCAGCTTAGGGGTATCAGGGGGGAGCTCTGGGGCCAACGTCCTGACTTTC.

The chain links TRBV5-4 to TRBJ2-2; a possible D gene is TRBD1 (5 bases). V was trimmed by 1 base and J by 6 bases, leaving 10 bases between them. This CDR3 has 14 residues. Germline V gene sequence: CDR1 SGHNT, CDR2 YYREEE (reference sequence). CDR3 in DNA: TGTGCCAGCAGCTTGACAGGTGCCCCCGGGGAGCTGTTTTTT. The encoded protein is CASSLTGAPGELFF.

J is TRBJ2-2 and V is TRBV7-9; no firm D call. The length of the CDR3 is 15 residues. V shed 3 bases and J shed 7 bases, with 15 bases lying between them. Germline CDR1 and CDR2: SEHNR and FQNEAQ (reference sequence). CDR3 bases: TGTGCCAGCAGCTTGGTCCCCGCCCCCGGCGGGGAGCTGTTTTTT. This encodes CASSLVPAPGGELFF.

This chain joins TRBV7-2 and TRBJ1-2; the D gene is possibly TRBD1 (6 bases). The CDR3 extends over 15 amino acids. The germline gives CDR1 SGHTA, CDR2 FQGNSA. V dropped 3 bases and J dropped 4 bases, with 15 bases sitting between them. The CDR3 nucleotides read TGTGCCAGCAGCTTTTCCCGGGGGGCTCCCTATGGCTACACCTTC. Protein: CASSFSRGAPYGYTF.

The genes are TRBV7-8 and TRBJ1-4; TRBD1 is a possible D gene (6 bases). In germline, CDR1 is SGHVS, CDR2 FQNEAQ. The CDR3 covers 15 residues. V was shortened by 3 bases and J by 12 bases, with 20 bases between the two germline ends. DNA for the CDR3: TGTGCCAGCAGCTTGGCCAGGGGAGGGCCTGGTCAACTGTTTTTT. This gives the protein CASSLARGGPGQLFF.

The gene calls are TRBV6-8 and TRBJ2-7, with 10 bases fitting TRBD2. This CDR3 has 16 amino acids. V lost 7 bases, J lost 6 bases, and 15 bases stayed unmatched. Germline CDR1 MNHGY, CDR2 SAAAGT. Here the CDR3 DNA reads TGTGCCAGCAAATTGGGACTAGCGAGCCCCCTCCGCGAGCAGTACTTC. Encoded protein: CASKLGLASPLREQYF.

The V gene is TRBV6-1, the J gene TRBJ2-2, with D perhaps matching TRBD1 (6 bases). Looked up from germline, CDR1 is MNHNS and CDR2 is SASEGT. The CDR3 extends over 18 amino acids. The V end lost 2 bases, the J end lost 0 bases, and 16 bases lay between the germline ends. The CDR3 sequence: CASSETKRSGANTGELFF. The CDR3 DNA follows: TGTGCCAGCAGTGAAACAAAACGATCAGGGGCGAACACCGGGGAGCTGTTTTTT.

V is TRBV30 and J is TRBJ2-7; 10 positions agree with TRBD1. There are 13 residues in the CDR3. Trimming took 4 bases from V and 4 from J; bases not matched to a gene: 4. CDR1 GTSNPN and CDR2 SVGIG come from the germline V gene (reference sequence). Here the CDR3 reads CAWTLDRGYEQYF. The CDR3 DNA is TGTGCCTGGACTCTGGACAGGGGGTACGAGCAGTACTTC. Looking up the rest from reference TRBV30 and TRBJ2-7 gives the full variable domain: SQTIHQWPATLVQPVGSPLSLECTVEGTSNPNLYWYRQAAGRGLQLLFYSVGIGQISSEVPQNLSASRPQDRQFILSSKKLLLSDSGFYLCAWTLDRGYEQYFGPGTRLTVT.

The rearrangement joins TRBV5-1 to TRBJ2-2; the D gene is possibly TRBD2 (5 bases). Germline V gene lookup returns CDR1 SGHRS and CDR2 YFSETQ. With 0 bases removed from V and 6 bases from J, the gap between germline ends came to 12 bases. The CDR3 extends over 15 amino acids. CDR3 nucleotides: TGCGCCAGCAGCTTGGCCGGGGTAGGCGCCGGGGAGCTGTTTTTT. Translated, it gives CASSLAGVGAGELFF.

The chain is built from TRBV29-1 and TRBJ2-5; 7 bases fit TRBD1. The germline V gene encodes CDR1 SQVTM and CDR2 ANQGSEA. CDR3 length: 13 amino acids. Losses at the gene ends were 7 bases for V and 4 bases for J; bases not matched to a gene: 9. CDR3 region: CSAPLAGGETQYF. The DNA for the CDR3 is TGCAGCGCCCCCCTCGCAGGGGGAGAGACCCAGTACTTC.